This TCR beta chain was sequenced in a study of CD4 and CD8 cells across lung adenocarcinoma regions (dated by TCRdb to 2016 to 2019). For the study in its entirety: Intratumor heterogeneity of the T cell receptor repertoire was examined by comparing tumor centers with tumor margins.

Donors were patients with localized lung adenocarcinoma, a subtype of non-small cell lung cancer. These samples came from the centers of localized lung adenocarcinomas. For TCR repertoire analysis, CD8+ T cells from tumor tissue were profiled separately from CD4+ T cells. The CDR3 spans 17 residues, from the cysteine through the phenylalanine. Only the CDR3 DNA is retained, 51 bases long and in frame from the first base. Clipping removes 2 bases from V and 8 bases from J, with 14 as the unmatched junction base count. From a lookup of the germline V gene (reference sequence), CDR1 and CDR2 are MNHEY and SMNVEV. The library was produced with PCR. Sequencer: HiSeq X Ten. TCRdb trimmed public reads at Q25 via fastp, called clones via MiXCR and kept in-frame beta chains. Identical CDR3 proteins give one entry, which carries the most common genes and DNA. Here the sample has fewer than 25,000 distinct CDR3 sequences; approximately 54% occur a single time. The ten largest clones take up about a quarter of the sample.

As regards this clonotype: Its target antigen remains unknown. No base quality values were provided; no much bigger clone lies one nucleotide off.

The sequenced sample consisted of CD8+ T cells from the center of a lung tumor. What the cell subset or site label conveys for this sample: tumor center region. This clonotype was sampled from a female donor with lung adenocarcinoma. The CD4 and CD8 labels of this study may be unreliable. This sequence uses TRBV27 and TRBJ2-5; TRBD2 aligns with 10 central bases. The nucleotides read TGTGCCAGCAGTTTAAGGCGAGCGGGAGGGTCGGTAGAAACCCAGTACTTC. Its amino acids are CASSLRRAGGSVETQYF.